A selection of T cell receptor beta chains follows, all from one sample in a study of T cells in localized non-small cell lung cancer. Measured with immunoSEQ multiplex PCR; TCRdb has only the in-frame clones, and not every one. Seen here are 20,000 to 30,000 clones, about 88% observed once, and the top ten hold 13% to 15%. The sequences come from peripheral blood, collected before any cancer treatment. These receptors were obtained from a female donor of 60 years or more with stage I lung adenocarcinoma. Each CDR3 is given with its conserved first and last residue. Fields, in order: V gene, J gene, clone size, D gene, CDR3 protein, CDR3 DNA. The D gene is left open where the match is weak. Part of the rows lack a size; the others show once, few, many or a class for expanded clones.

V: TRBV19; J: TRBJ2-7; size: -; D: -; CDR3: CASSVSRSYEQYF; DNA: TGTGCCAGTAGTGTTTCTAGGTCCTACGAGCAGTACTTC
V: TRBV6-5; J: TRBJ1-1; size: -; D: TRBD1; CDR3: CASSNDRGTEAFF; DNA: TGTGCCAGCAGTAATGACAGGGGCACTGAAGCTTTCTTT
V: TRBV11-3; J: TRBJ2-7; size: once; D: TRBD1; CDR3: CASSSGQGNSYEQYF; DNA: TGTGCCAGCAGCTCGGGACAGGGGAATTCCTACGAGCAGTACTTC
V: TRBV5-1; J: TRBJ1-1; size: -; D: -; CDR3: CASSLAGNTEAFF; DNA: TGCGCCAGCAGCTTGGCTGGGAACACTGAAGCTTTCTTT
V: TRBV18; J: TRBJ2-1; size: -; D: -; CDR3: CASSPRTQQNNEQFF; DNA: TGTGCCAGCTCACCAAGGACCCAACAAAACAATGAGCAGTTCTTC
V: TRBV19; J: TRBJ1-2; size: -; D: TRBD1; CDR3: CASSTGQGHYGYTF; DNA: TGTGCCAGTAGTACAGGACAGGGACACTATGGCTACACCTTC
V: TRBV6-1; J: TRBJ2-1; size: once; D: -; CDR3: CASSETGTARYGQFF; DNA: TGTGCCAGCAGTGAAACGGGGACGGCTCGGTACGGGCAGTTCTTC
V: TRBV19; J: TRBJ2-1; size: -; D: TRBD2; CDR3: CASSIIAGDYNEQFF; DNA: TGTGCCAGTAGTATAATAGCGGGAGACTACAATGAGCAGTTCTTC
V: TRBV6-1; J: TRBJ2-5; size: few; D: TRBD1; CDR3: CASSGMGQQETQYF; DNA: TGTGCCAGCAGTGGGATGGGACAGCAAGAGACCCAGTACTTC
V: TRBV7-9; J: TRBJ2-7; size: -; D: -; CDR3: CASSHPKGPEQYF; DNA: TGTGCCAGCAGCCACCCGAAGGGCCCCGAGCAGTACTTC
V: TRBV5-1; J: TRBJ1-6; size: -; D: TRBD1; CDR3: CASSLGTGVSPLHF; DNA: TGCGCCAGCAGCCTTGGGACAGGGGTGTCACCCCTCCACTTT
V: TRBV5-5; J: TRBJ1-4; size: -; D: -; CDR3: CASSPPDPGEKLFF; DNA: TGTGCCAGCAGCCCCCCGGACCCGGGTGAAAAACTGTTTTTT
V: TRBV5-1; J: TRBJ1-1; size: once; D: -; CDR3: CASSVDEPGTEAFF; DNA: TGCGCCAGCAGCGTGGACGAACCGGGCACTGAAGCTTTCTTT
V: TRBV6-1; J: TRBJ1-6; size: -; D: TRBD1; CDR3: CASSGQGSYNSPLHF; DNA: TGTGCCAGCAGTGGACAGGGTTCCTATAATTCACCCCTCCACTTT
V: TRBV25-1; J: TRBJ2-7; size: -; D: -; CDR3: CASSSTAETYEQYF; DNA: TGTGCCAGTTCATCGACAGCAGAAACCTACGAGCAGTACTTC